This T cell receptor (beta chain) comes out of a study of T-cell reconstitution after alpha-beta-depleted transplantation in children. Overall study results and limits: Two months or so post-transplant, alpha-beta T cells reportedly derived from several hundred expanded graft clones. Newly produced T cells mostly provided counts and TCRbeta diversity after one year, as hyperexpanded clones declined.

This clonotype was seen many times. The antigen is undetermined. CDR3 length: 16 amino acids. Germline V gene data show CDR1 as MNHNS and CDR2 as SASEGT. The trim removed 5 bases at V and 7 bases at J, leaving 8 bases unmatched. Construction of the TCRbeta library involved unique molecular identifiers. MiXCR, applied by TCRdb to the PCR reads, yields one record per CDR3 protein. This sample has over 85,000 distinct CDR3 sequences, with approximately 5.4% found just once. The source is a female patient aged 2-15 years who had a stem cell transplant for Fanconi anemia, so the T cells may come from the graft donor. This specimen was PBMCs, mostly from graft donor cells, taken 60 days after TCRalphabeta/CD19-depleted stem cell transplant. The chain recombines TRBV6-1 with TRBJ2-3; 14 nucleotides match TRBD2. The CDR3 loop reads CASSPTSGGAHNTQYF. The CDR3 nucleotides read TGTGCCAGCAGTCCGACTAGCGGGGGGGCCCACAATACGCAGTATTTT.